Listed below are T cell receptor beta chains from one sample, sequenced in a study of blood T cell repertoires in COVID-19. The assay was immunoSEQ multiplex PCR, and TCRdb's table has in-frame clones only and misses some. The sample comprises a few hundred thousand clones, 80% to 90% of which are singletons, and roughly 3.8% rests with the top ten. The specimen was PBMCs or T cells enriched from blood (not recorded which). Source of these receptors: a woman in her thirties or forties with acute COVID-19. Both conserved end residues are part of each CDR3. The order of the fields is V gene, J gene, clone size, D gene, CDR3 DNA, CDR3 protein. D genes are given only for firm matches. A row's size may be missing; if present it is once, few, many or a size class.

v_call: TRBV7-6
j_call: TRBJ2-1
clone_size: once
d_call: NA
cdr3_nt: TGTGCCAGCAGCTTAGGCGGGGGCCGGCGCAATGAGCAGTTCTTC
cdr3_aa: CASSLGGGRRNEQFF

v_call: TRBV6-4
j_call: TRBJ2-3
clone_size: NA
d_call: TRBD2
cdr3_nt: TGTGCCAGCAGTGAAGGTAGCGGGAGGGCAGATACGCAGTATTTT
cdr3_aa: CASSEGSGRADTQYF

v_call: TRBV3-1/TRBV3-2
j_call: TRBJ2-3
clone_size: NA
d_call: TRBD1
cdr3_nt: TGTGCCAGCAGCACGCCCGGGACAGGGGGAGATACGCAGTATTTT
cdr3_aa: CASSTPGTGGDTQYF

v_call: TRBV7-9
j_call: TRBJ2-7
clone_size: NA
d_call: NA
cdr3_nt: TGTGCCAGCGGGCGGGAACAAGTTGGCTCCTACGAGCAGTACTTC
cdr3_aa: CASGREQVGSYEQYF

v_call: TRBV15
j_call: TRBJ2-7
clone_size: once
d_call: NA
cdr3_nt: TGTGCCACTTCGGGGTGGGGCTACGAGCAGTACTTC
cdr3_aa: CATSGWGYEQYF

v_call: TRBV19
j_call: TRBJ1-5
clone_size: few
d_call: NA
cdr3_nt: TGTGCCAGTAATCTCAGGGATAGCAATCAGCCCCAGCATTTT
cdr3_aa: CASNLRDSNQPQHF

v_call: TRBV5-1
j_call: TRBJ2-6
clone_size: NA
d_call: NA
cdr3_nt: TGCGCCAGCAGCTTGGGGGGCGCCGGGGCCAACGTCCTGACTTTC
cdr3_aa: CASSLGGAGANVLTF

v_call: TRBV15
j_call: TRBJ2-5
clone_size: many
d_call: NA
cdr3_nt: TGTGCCACCAGCAGAGTTCAGGGTTTGGAGACCCAGTACTTC
cdr3_aa: CATSRVQGLETQYF

v_call: TRBV23-1
j_call: TRBJ1-5
clone_size: NA
d_call: TRBD1
cdr3_nt: TGCGCCAGCAGTCCTCCGGGACAGGGGCCGTATAGCAATCAGCCCCAGCATTTT
cdr3_aa: CASSPPGQGPYSNQPQHF

v_call: TRBV7-9
j_call: TRBJ1-2
clone_size: NA
d_call: TRBD1
cdr3_nt: TGTGCCAGCAGCACTTGGGACAGGGTTGGCGGCTACACCTTC
cdr3_aa: CASSTWDRVGGYTF

v_call: TRBV7-9
j_call: TRBJ2-1
clone_size: NA
d_call: TRBD2
cdr3_nt: TGTGCCAGCAGCTTAGCGATACGGATGGGCGGGAGATCCTACAATGAGCAGTTCTTC
cdr3_aa: CASSLAIRMGGRSYNEQFF

v_call: TRBV2
j_call: TRBJ2-7
clone_size: NA
d_call: NA
cdr3_nt: TGTGCCAGCATGACTAGAGTCGTTGGGGAGCAGTACTTC
cdr3_aa: CASMTRVVGEQYF

v_call: TRBV7-9
j_call: TRBJ2-1
clone_size: few
d_call: NA
cdr3_nt: TGTGCCAGCAGCTCCCCGGGATTCAATGAGCAGTTCTTC
cdr3_aa: CASSSPGFNEQFF

v_call: TRBV27
j_call: TRBJ2-2
clone_size: NA
d_call: NA
cdr3_nt: TGTGCCAGCAGTTTAGTAGTGAGGGGGGAGCTGTTTTTT
cdr3_aa: CASSLVVRGELFF

v_call: TRBV28
j_call: TRBJ2-4
clone_size: NA
d_call: NA
cdr3_nt: TGTGCCAGCAGTCCGCGGGGCAGCTCTAGGGCCAAAAACATTCAGTACTTC
cdr3_aa: CASSPRGSSRAKNIQYF

v_call: TRBV11-2
j_call: TRBJ2-2
clone_size: NA
d_call: TRBD2
cdr3_nt: TGTGCCAGCAGCTTAGTGGGTACTAGCGGATACACCGGGGAGCTGTTTTTT
cdr3_aa: CASSLVGTSGYTGELFF

v_call: TRBV19
j_call: TRBJ1-1
clone_size: NA
d_call: TRBD1
cdr3_nt: TGTGCCAGTAGTATAAGGCGCAGGGGGGACACTGAAGCTTTCTTT
cdr3_aa: CASSIRRRGDTEAFF

v_call: TRBV27
j_call: TRBJ1-2
clone_size: NA
d_call: TRBD1
cdr3_nt: TGTGCCAGCAGTCCGACTTGGACAGGGCAAAACTATGGCTACACCTTC
cdr3_aa: CASSPTWTGQNYGYTF

v_call: TRBV11-2
j_call: TRBJ2-2
clone_size: NA
d_call: NA
cdr3_nt: TGTGCCAGCAGCTTATATTTCGGCGGCGCGAACACCGGGGAGCTGTTTTTT
cdr3_aa: CASSLYFGGANTGELFF

v_call: TRBV28
j_call: TRBJ2-7
clone_size: once
d_call: NA
cdr3_nt: TGTGCCAGCGCTAACCCGGACGGAGGAAGGGAGCAGTACTTC
cdr3_aa: CASANPDGGREQYF

v_call: TRBV10-1
j_call: TRBJ2-7
clone_size: NA
d_call: NA
cdr3_nt: TGCGCCAGCAGTGGACCAGGAATGGGCTACGAGCAGTACTTC
cdr3_aa: CASSGPGMGYEQYF

v_call: TRBV24-1
j_call: TRBJ2-7
clone_size: NA
d_call: NA
cdr3_nt: TGTGCCACCAGTGATTTTTCCGGCGAGCAGTACTTC
cdr3_aa: CATSDFSGEQYF

v_call: TRBV7-8
j_call: TRBJ2-7
clone_size: NA
d_call: NA
cdr3_nt: TGTGCCAGCAGCTTTGCCGAGCGGGCCTACGAGCAGTACTTC
cdr3_aa: CASSFAERAYEQYF

v_call: TRBV11-2
j_call: TRBJ2-2
clone_size: NA
d_call: NA
cdr3_nt: TGTGCCAGCAGCTTAATGCGAACGAACACCGGGGAGCTGTTTTTT
cdr3_aa: CASSLMRTNTGELFF

v_call: TRBV4-2
j_call: TRBJ2-1
clone_size: NA
d_call: TRBD2
cdr3_nt: TGTGCCAGCAGCCCAGGGACTAGCGGCAACAAGGGGAATGAGCAGTTCTTC
cdr3_aa: CASSPGTSGNKGNEQFF

v_call: TRBV29-1
j_call: TRBJ2-1
clone_size: once
d_call: TRBD2
cdr3_nt: TGCAGCGTTGCGGGAGGGCCCAATGAGCAGTTCTTC
cdr3_aa: CSVAGGPNEQFF

v_call: TRBV2
j_call: TRBJ2-1
clone_size: NA
d_call: TRBD2
cdr3_nt: TGTGCCAGCAGACCGATGACTAGCTGCTACTACAATGAGCAGTTCTTC
cdr3_aa: CASRPMTSCYYNEQFF

v_call: TRBV7-9
j_call: TRBJ1-5
clone_size: NA
d_call: TRBD1
cdr3_nt: TGTGCCAGCAGCCCTCTTGGACAGGGATATCAGCCCCAGCATTTT
cdr3_aa: CASSPLGQGYQPQHF

v_call: TRBV7-2
j_call: TRBJ1-4
clone_size: NA
d_call: NA
cdr3_nt: TGTGCCAGCAGCTCAACAGGGTTGACTAATGAAAAACTGTTTTTT
cdr3_aa: CASSSTGLTNEKLFF

v_call: TRBV28
j_call: TRBJ2-1
clone_size: NA
d_call: TRBD2
cdr3_nt: TGTGCCAGCCACCCCCCAATAGCGGGAGGCAGCAATGAGCAGTTCTTC
cdr3_aa: CASHPPIAGGSNEQFF

v_call: TRBV4-3
j_call: TRBJ2-7
clone_size: NA
d_call: TRBD2
cdr3_nt: TGCGCCAGCAGCCGAGGGCGGGGGTGGCTTGCGTCGGAGCAGTACTTC
cdr3_aa: CASSRGRGWLASEQYF

v_call: TRBV28
j_call: TRBJ2-5
clone_size: NA
d_call: TRBD1
cdr3_nt: TGTGCCAGCAGGGACAGGGGTCAAGAGACCCAGTACTTC
cdr3_aa: CASRDRGQETQYF

v_call: TRBV7-9
j_call: TRBJ2-7
clone_size: few
d_call: NA
cdr3_nt: TGTGCCAGCAGCTTAGCTCAGGTTACCTACGAGCAGTACTTC
cdr3_aa: CASSLAQVTYEQYF

v_call: TRBV7-9
j_call: TRBJ2-1
clone_size: NA
d_call: NA
cdr3_nt: TGTGCCAGCAGCTGGGGGGAATCCTACAATGAGCAGTTCTTC
cdr3_aa: CASSWGESYNEQFF

v_call: TRBV5-5
j_call: TRBJ2-1
clone_size: NA
d_call: NA
cdr3_nt: TGTGCCAGCAGCCAATTGAACAGGGTTAAGGGACCGGTAGGGAATGAGCAGTTCTTC
cdr3_aa: CASSQLNRVKGPVGNEQFF